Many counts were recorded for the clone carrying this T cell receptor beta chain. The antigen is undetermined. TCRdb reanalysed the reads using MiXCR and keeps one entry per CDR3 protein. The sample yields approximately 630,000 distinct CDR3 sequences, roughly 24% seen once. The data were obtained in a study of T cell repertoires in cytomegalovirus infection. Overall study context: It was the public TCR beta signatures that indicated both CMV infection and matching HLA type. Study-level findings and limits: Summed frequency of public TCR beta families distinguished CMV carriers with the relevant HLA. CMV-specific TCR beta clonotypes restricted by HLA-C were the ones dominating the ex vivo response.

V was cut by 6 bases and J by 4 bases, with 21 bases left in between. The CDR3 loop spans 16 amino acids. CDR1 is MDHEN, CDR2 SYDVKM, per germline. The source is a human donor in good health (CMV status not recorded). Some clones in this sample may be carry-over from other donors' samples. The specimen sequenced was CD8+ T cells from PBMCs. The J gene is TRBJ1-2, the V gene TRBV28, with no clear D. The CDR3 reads CASSPTPVPSLYGYTF. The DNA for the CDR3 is TGTGCCAGCAGCCCTACCCCGGTACCCTCCCTCTATGGCTACACCTTC.